Only one count was recorded for the clone carrying this T cell receptor (beta chain). The repertoire was sequenced with immunoSEQ multiplex PCR; TCRdb's copy has only in-frame clones and lacks some. The sample contains about 2 million clones, roughly 94% of which appear only once. These data originate in a study of shared clonotypes between healthy human individuals. V shed 5 bases and J shed 5 bases, with 13 bases lying between them. Germline V gene lookup returns CDR1 SGHTA and CDR2 FQGNSA. The CDR3 has 14 amino acids. The origin of this receptor is a young man in good health. Input material: naive CD4+ T cells sorted from blood. Subset defined: CD45RA+ positively selected. This chain uses TRBV7-2 with TRBJ2-1, with TRBD2 as a possible D gene (6 bases). The CDR3 reads CASSLRRADNEQFF. CDR3 DNA: TGTGCCAGCAGCCTGCGGAGGGCCGACAATGAGCAGTTCTTC.